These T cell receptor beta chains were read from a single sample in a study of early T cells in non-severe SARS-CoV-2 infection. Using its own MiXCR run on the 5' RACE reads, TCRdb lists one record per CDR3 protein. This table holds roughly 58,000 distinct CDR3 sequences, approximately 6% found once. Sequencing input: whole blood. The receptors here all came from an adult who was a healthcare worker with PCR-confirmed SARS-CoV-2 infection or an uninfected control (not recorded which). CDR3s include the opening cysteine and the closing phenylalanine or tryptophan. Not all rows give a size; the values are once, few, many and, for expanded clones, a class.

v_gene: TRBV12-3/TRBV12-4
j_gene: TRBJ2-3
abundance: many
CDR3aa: CASSPLRGRGTDTQYF

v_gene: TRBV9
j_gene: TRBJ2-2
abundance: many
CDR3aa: CASSVEATNVELFF

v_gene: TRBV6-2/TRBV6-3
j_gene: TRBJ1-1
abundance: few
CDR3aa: CASSSSQGAFTEAFF

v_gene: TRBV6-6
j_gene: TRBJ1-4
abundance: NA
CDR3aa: CASNWGRGGINEKLFF

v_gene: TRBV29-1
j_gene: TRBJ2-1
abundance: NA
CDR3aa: CSVEYRRGNEQFF

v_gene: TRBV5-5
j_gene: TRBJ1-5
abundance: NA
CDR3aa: CASSPRDRGPNQPQHF

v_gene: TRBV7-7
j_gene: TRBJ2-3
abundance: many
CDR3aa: CASSLAPSGAGDTQYF

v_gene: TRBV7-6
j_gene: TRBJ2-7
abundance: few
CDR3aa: CASSLDESSYEQYF

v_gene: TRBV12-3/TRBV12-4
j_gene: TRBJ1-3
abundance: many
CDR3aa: CATAYQAGRLSGNTIYF

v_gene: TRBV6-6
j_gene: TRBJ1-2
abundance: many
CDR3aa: CASSYMDSYGYTF

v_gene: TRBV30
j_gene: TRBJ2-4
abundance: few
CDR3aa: CAWRVLDSDVQYF

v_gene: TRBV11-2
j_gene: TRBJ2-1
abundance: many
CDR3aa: CASEMLRTSGFNNEQFF

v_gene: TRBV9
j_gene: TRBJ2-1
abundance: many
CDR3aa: CASSASGGAFSIYNEQFF

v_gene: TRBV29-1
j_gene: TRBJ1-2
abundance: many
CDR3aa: CSVPMGGGYTF

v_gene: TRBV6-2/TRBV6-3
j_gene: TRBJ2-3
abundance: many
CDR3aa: CASSSTGGLRTDTQYF

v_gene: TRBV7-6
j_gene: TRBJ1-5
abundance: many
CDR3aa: CAVLWLSNQPQHF

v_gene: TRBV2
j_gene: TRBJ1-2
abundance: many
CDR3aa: CASSEAGTAIYGYTF

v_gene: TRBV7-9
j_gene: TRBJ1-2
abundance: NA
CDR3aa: CASSVRHLRQAANYGYTF

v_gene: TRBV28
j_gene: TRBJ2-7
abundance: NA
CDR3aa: CASSLVGQGESYEQYF

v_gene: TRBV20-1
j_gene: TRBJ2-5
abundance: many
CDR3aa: CSAVVGRKETQYF

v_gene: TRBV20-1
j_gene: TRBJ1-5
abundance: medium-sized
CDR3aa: CSARQGASNQPQHF

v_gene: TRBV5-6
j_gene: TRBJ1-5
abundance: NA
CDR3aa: CASSFRDRVEQPQHF

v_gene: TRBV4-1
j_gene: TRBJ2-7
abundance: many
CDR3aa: CASSLVLGTSGTTEQYF

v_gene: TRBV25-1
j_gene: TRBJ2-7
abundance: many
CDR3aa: CASSDVTGRAEQYF